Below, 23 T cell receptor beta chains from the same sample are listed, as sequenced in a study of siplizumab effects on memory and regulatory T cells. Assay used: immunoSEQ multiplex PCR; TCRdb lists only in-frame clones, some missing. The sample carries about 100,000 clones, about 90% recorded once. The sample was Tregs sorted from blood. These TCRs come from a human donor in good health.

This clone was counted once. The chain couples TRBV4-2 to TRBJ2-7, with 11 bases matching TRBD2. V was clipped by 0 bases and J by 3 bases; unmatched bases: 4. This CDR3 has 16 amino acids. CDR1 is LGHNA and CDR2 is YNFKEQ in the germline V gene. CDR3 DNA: TGTGCCAGCAGCCAAGATTCCGGGACTAGCGGCTACGAGCAGTACTTC. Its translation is CASSQDSGTSGYEQYF.

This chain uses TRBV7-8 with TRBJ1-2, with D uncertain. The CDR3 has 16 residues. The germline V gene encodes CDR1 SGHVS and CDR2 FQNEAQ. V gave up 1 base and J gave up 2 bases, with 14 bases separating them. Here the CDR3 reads CASSLVLLANNYGYTF. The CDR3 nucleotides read TGTGCCAGCAGCTTAGTACTTTTGGCAAACAACTATGGCTACACCTTC.

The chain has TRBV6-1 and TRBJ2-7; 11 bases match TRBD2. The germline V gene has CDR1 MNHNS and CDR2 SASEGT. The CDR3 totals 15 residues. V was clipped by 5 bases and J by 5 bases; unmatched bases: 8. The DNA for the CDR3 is TGTGCCAGCAGTCGGACTAGCGGGCGGCTGGACGAGCAGTACTTC. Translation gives CASSRTSGRLDEQYF.

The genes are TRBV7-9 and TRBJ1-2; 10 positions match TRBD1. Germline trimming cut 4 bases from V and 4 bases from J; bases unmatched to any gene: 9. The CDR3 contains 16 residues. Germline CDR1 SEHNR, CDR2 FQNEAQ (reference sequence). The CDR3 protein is CASSYGTGAEIYGYTF. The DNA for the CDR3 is TGTGCCAGCAGCTACGGGACAGGGGCGGAGATCTATGGCTACACCTTC.

The CDR3 spells CASSRLIGIPGLGPSEQYF. CDR3 bases: TGCGCCAGCAGCCGCCTCATCGGGATCCCGGGACTAGGTCCCTCCGAGCAGTACTTC. The chain has TRBV4-1 and TRBJ2-7; 8 bases are shared with TRBD2. The CDR3 has 19 amino acids. V was clipped by 4 bases and J by 6 bases; unmatched bases: 23. The germline gives CDR1 MGHRA, CDR2 YSYEKL.

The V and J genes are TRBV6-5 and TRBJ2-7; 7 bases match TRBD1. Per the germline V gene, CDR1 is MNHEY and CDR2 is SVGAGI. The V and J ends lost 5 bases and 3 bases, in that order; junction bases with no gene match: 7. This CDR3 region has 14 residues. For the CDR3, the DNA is TGTGCCAGCAGTCCTATTCAGGGGGTCTACGAGCAGTACTTC. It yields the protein CASSPIQGVYEQYF.

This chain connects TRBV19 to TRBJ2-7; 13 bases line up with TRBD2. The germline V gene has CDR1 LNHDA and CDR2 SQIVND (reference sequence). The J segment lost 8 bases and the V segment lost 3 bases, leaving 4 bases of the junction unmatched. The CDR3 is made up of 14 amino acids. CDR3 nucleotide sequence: TGTGCCAGTAGTATTTCGACTAGCGGGAGGAAGCAGTACTTC. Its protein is CASSISTSGRKQYF. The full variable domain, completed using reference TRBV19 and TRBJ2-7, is DGGITQSPKYLFRKEGQNVTLSCEQNLNHDAMYWYRQDPGQGLRLIYYSQIVNDFQKGDIAEGYSVSREKKESFPLTVTSAQKNPTAFYLCASSISTSGRKQYFGPGTRLTVT.

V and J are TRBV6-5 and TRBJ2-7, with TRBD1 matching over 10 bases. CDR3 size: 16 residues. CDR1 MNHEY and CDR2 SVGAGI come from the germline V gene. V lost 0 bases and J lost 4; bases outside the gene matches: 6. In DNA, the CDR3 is TGTGCCAGCAGTTACTCTGCGGGGACAGGGGTATACGAGCAGTACTTC. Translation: CASSYSAGTGVYEQYF.

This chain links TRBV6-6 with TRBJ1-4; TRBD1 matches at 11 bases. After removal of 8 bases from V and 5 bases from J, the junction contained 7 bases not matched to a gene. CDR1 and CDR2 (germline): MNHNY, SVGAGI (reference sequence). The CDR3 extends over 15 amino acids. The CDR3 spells CASCGWDRGNEKLFF. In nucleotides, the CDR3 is TGTGCCAGCTGTGGGTGGGACAGGGGGAATGAAAAACTGTTTTTT.

The CDR3 DNA sequence: TGTGCCAGCAGCCGAGCGGAGGTGTACGAGCAGTACTTC. Amino acids: CASSRAEVYEQYF. The chain employs TRBV7-9 and TRBJ2-7; a possible D gene is TRBD2 (5 bases). The CDR3 is 13 amino acids. Germline V lookup: CDR1 SEHNR, CDR2 FQNEAQ (reference sequence). V gave up 5 bases and J gave up 4 bases, with 12 bases separating them.

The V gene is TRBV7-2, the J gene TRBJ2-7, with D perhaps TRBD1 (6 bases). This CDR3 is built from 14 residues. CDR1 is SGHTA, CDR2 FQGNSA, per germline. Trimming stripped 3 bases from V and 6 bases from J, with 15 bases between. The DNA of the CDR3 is TGTGCCAGCAGCTTCAGGGGTGGGACCGGCGAGCAGTACTTC. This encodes CASSFRGGTGEQYF.

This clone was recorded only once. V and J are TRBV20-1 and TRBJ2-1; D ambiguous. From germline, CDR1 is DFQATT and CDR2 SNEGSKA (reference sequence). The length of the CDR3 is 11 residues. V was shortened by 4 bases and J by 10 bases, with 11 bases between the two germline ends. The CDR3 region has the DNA TGCAGTGCTACTCCGGCGAGCGAGCAGTTCTTC. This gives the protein CSATPASEQFF.

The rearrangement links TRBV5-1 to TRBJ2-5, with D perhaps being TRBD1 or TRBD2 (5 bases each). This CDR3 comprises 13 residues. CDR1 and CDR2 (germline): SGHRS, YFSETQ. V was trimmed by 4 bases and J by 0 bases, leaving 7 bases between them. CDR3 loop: CASSGGNQETQYF. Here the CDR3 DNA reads TGCGCCAGCAGCGGGGGAAACCAAGAGACCCAGTACTTC.

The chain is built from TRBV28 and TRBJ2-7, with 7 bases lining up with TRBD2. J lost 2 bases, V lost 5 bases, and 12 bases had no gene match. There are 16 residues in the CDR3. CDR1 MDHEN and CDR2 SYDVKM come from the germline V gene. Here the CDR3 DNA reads TGTGCCAGCAGTCTCATCGATCCCCTAGCGGCCTACGAGCAGTACTTC. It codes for CASSLIDPLAAYEQYF.

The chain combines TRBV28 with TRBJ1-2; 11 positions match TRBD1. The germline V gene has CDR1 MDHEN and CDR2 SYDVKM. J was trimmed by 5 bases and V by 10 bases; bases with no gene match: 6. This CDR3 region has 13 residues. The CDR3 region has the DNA TGTGCCATCGGGGACAGGGGGAGGTATGGCTACACCTTC. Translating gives CAIGDRGRYGYTF.

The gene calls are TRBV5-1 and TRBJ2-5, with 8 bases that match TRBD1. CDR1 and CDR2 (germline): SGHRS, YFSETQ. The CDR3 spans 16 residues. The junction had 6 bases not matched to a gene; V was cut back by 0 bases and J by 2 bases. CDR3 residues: CASSLGVRGRQETQYF. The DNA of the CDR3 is TGCGCCAGCAGCTTGGGTGTCAGGGGGCGGCAAGAGACCCAGTACTTC.

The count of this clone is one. The CDR3 DNA is TGTGCCAGCAGTTACCGCAGGGGATGGGTCTATGGCTACACCTTC. Encoded protein: CASSYRRGWVYGYTF. This chain connects TRBV6-5 to TRBJ1-2; TRBD1 is a possible D gene (6 bases). This CDR3 has 15 amino acids. Germline CDR1 is MNHEY and CDR2 is SVGAGI. Trimming pared 2 bases from V and 4 bases from J, leaving 14 bases between.

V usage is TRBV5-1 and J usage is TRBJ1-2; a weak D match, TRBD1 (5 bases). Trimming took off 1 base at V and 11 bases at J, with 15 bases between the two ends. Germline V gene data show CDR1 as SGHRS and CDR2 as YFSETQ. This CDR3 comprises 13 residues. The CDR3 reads CASSLSRAERYTF. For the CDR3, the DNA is TGCGCCAGCAGCTTGAGCAGGGCCGAGAGGTACACCTTC.

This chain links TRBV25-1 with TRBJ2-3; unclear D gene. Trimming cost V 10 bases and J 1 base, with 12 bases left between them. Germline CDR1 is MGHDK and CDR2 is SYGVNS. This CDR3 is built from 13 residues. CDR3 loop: CAIGPRGTDTQYF. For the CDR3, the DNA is TGTGCCATCGGGCCGCGAGGCACAGATACGCAGTATTTT.

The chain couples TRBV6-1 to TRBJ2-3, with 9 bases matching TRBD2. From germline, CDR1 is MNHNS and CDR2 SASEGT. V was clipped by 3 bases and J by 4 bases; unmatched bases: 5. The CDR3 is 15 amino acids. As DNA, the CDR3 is TGTGCCAGCAGTGACTTTAGCGGGAGTTCAGATACGCAGTATTTT. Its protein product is CASSDFSGSSDTQYF.

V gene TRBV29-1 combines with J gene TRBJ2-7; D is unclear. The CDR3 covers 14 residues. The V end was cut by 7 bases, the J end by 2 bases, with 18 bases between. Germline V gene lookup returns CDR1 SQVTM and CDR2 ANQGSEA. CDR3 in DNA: TGCAGCGCTACGGACGGCGGCAGCACCTACGAGCAGTACTTC. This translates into CSATDGGSTYEQYF.

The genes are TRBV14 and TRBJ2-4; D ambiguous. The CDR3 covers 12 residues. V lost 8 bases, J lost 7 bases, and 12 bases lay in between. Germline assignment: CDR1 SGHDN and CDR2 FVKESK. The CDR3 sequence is CASADYSNIQYF. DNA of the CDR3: TGTGCCAGCGCTGATTACTCGAACATTCAGTACTTC.

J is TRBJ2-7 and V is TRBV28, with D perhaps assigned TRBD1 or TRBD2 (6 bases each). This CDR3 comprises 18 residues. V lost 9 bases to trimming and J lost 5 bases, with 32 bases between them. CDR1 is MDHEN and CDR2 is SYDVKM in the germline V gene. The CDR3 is CASPPKRGASRPDNEQYF. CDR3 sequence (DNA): TGTGCCAGTCCTCCAAAAAGGGGGGCGTCGCGGCCAGACAACGAGCAGTACTTC.